The T cell receptor (beta chain) described here comes from a study of blood T cells in healthy people across ages. This CDR3 spans 12 amino acids. Germline loops: CDR1 MDHEN, CDR2 SYDVKM. The ends were cut back, 5 bases at V and 5 bases at J, with 9 bases in the middle. Many counts were recorded for this clonotype. Using a J-beta primer mix together with a sample-barcoded 5' primer, a second PCR was run for roughly 6 to 11 cycles. TCRdb ran MiXCR on the 5' RACE reads and lists one entry per CDR3 protein. The sample lists 270,000 or so distinct CDR3 sequences, 25% to 30% occurring once. The receptor was derived from a woman aged 70-85 years in good health. Sequenced input: blood. This chain connects TRBV28 to TRBJ2-5; D call uncertain. This chain's CDR3 is CASSPPHETQYF. As DNA, the CDR3 is TGTGCCAGCAGTCCCCCCCACGAGACCCAGTACTTC.